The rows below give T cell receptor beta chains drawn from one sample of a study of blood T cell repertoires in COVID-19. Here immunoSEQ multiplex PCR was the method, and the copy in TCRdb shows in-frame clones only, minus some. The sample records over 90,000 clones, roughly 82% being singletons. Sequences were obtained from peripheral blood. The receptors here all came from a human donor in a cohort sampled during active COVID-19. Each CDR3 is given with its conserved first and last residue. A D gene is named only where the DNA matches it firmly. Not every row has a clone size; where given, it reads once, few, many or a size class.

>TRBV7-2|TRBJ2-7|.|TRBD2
TGTGCCAGCAGCTTAGCGGGCGGGGGTTCCTACGAGCAGTACTTC
CASSLAGGGSYEQYF
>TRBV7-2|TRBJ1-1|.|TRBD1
TGTGCCAGCAGCTTGGGGACAGGATGGAACACTGAAGCTTTCTTT
CASSLGTGWNTEAFF
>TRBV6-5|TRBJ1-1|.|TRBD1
TGTGCCAGCAGTAGGGACAGATACAACACTGAAGCTTTCTTT
CASSRDRYNTEAFF
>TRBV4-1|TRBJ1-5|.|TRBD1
TGCGCCAGCAGCCATGACAGGGATGCGGATCAGCCCCAGCATTTT
CASSHDRDADQPQHF
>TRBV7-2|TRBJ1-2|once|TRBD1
TGTGCCAGCAGCGGGGGACAGGGGGCTGCTGGCTACACCTTC
CASSGGQGAAGYTF
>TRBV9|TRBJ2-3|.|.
TGTGCCAGCAGCGTAGTGGCAGTTAGCACAGATACGCAGTATTTT
CASSVVAVSTDTQYF
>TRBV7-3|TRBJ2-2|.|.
TGTGCCAGCAGCCCATCCGGGACAACCAACACCGGGGAGCTGTTTTTT
CASSPSGTTNTGELFF
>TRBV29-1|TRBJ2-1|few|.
TGCAGCGTTGCCCGGGGAAATCGCAATGAGCAGTTCTTC
CSVARGNRNEQFF
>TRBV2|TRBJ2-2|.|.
TGTGCCAGCAGGCAACTAGTGAGCACCGGGGAGCTGTTTTTT
CASRQLVSTGELFF
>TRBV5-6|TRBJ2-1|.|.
TGTGCCAGCAGCCCAACCACTAGGTTAGAGCAGTTCTTC
CASSPTTRLEQFF
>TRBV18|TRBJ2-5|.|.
TGTGCCAGCTCACCATCCAGGTACCAAGAGACCCAGTACTTC
CASSPSRYQETQYF
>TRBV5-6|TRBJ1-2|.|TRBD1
TGTGCCAGCAGCCCAGGTCGGCCAGGGGGCTCGCTCTATGGCTACACCTTC
CASSPGRPGGSLYGYTF
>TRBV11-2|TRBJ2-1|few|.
TGTGCCAGCAGCTTAGATGGCCCTCTAGTGCCCCGGCAGTTCTTC
CASSLDGPLVPRQFF
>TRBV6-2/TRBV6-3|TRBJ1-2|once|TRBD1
TGTGCCAGCAGCGCTATGACAGGGACTAACTATGGCTACACCTTC
CASSAMTGTNYGYTF
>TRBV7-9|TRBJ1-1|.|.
TGTGCCAGCAGCGACCGGACAAGTGAAGCTTTCTTT
CASSDRTSEAFF
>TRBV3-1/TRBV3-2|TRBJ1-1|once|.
TGTGCCAGCAGCCAAGATTTCCGGGAAGCTTTCTTT
CASSQDFREAFF
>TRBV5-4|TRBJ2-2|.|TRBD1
TGTGCCAGCAGCTTGGAGTCAGGGGGATCCGGGGAGCTGTTTTTT
CASSLESGGSGELFF
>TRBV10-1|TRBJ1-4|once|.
TGCGCCAGCAGACGCAAGGGAGGGGAATTCAATGAAAAACTGTTTTTT
CASRRKGGEFNEKLFF
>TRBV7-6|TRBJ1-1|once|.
TGTGCCAGCAGCCGAAACCTTGGACAGATGAACACTGAAGCTTTCTTT
CASSRNLGQMNTEAFF
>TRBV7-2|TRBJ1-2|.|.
TGTGCCAGCAGCTTTGGAGGCCAAAAGTATGGCTACACCTTC
CASSFGGQKYGYTF
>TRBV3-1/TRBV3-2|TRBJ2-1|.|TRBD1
TGTGCCAGCAGCCAATCCCCGGGACAGGGGGCGAAGCAGTTCTTC
CASSQSPGQGAKQFF
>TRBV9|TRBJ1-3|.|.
TGTGCCAGCAGCGTCCGCCCGACAGGTCTTGGAAACACCATATATTTT
CASSVRPTGLGNTIYF
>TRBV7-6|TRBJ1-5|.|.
TGTGCCAGCAGCTTAGGATCAGATAGCAATCAGCCCCAGCATTTT
CASSLGSDSNQPQHF
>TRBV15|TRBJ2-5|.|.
TGTGCCACCAGGCGGGACCAAGAGACCCAGTACTTC
CATRRDQETQYF
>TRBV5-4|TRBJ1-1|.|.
TGTGCCAGCAGTCGAGCCCAACAGGTACCGACGAGGGCTTTCTTT
CASSRAQQVPTRAFF
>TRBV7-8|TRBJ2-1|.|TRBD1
TGTGCCAGCAACAGCCGGGACAGGTCGGTGAATGAGCAGTTCTTC
CASNSRDRSVNEQFF
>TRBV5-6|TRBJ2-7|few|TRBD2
TGTGCCAGCACCCACACGGGGCTAGCGGGGGGAAGGGAGCAGTACTTC
CASTHTGLAGGREQYF
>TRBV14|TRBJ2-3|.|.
TGTGCCAGCAGCCACTTAGGGGTCGCTGATACGCAGTATTTT
CASSHLGVADTQYF
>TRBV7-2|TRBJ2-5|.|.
TGTGCCAGCAGCTTAGTACGGCAGGTTTTGGAGACCCAGTACTTC
CASSLVRQVLETQYF
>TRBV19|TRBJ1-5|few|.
TGTGCCAGTAGTATAGGACAATTCAATCAGCCCCAGCATTTT
CASSIGQFNQPQHF
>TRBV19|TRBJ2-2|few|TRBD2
TGTGCCAGTTTACTAGCGGGGGGGACCGGGGAGCTGTTTTTT
CASLLAGGTGELFF
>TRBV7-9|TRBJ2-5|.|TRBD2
TGTGCCAGCAGCTTGGGGACTAGCGGGGGAAAAGAGACCCAGTACTTC
CASSLGTSGGKETQYF
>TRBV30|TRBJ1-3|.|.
TGTGCCTGGAGCCTTAAGACAGACTCTGGAAACACCATATATTTT
CAWSLKTDSGNTIYF
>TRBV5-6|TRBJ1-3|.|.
TGTGCCAGCAGCTCAAGGAGATCTGGAAACACCATATATTTT
CASSSRRSGNTIYF
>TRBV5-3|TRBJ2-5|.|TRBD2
TGTGCCAGAAGCTTGGGACTAGCGGAAGGGACCCAAGAGACCCAGTACTTC
CARSLGLAEGTQETQYF
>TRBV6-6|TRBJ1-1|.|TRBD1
TGTGCCAGCAGTTACGACAGGGGCGAAGCTTTCTTT
CASSYDRGEAFF
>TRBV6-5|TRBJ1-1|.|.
TGTGCCAGCAGTTATTGGGAACTGAGCAGGGGAGAAGCTTTCTTT
CASSYWELSRGEAFF
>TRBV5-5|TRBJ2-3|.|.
TGTGCCAGCAGCAGGGGGGGAAGCACAGATACGCAGTATTTT
CASSRGGSTDTQYF
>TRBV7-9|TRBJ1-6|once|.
TGTGCCAGCAGCTCCCGAGCACTCTATAATTCACCCCTCCACTTT
CASSSRALYNSPLHF
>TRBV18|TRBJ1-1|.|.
TGTGCCAGCTCACCAATAGGGGAGAACACTGAAGCTTTCTTT
CASSPIGENTEAFF
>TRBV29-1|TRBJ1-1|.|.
TGCAGCGTTGAGGGCAGGGGGAACACTGAAGCTTTCTTT
CSVEGRGNTEAFF